Listed below are T cell receptor beta chains from one sample, sequenced in a study of blood T cell repertoires in COVID-19. Produced via immunoSEQ multiplex PCR; TCRdb's table is partial and in-frame only. In the table there are some 300,000 clones, around nine tenths of which are singletons. The sequencing sample was made of PBMCs or T cells enriched from blood (not recorded which). These receptors were collected from an older woman in a cohort exposed to, infected with or recovered from COVID-19 (not recorded which). CDR3s include the opening cysteine and the closing phenylalanine or tryptophan. Fields, in order: J gene, clone size, CDR3 length, D gene, V gene, CDR3 DNA, CDR3 protein. A D gene is named only where the DNA matches it firmly. Clone size is shown for a subset of rows, as once, few, many or a class of expanded clone.

j_gene: TRBJ2-3; abundance: .; len: 15; d_gene: TRBD2; v_gene: TRBV5-1; CDR3nt: TGCGCCAGCAGCCCGGGACTAGCGGGAACAGATACGCAGTATTTT; CDR3aa: CASSPGLAGTDTQYF
j_gene: TRBJ1-5; abundance: .; len: 18; d_gene: .; v_gene: TRBV28; CDR3nt: TGTGCCAGCAGTCTCGCGACAGGAGGAATATATAGCAATCAGCCCCAGCATTTT; CDR3aa: CASSLATGGIYSNQPQHF
j_gene: TRBJ1-6; abundance: .; len: 14; d_gene: .; v_gene: TRBV14; CDR3nt: TGTGCCAGCAGCGCTCGACAGCGAGGTTCACCCCTCCACTTT; CDR3aa: CASSARQRGSPLHF
j_gene: TRBJ2-1; abundance: few; len: 17; d_gene: TRBD2; v_gene: TRBV15; CDR3nt: TGTGCCACCAGCAGAGATTGGGGGACTAGCAGGTACAATGAGCAGTTCTTC; CDR3aa: CATSRDWGTSRYNEQFF
j_gene: TRBJ1-6; abundance: .; len: 14; d_gene: .; v_gene: TRBV9; CDR3nt: TGTGCCAGCAGCCCTCGCGGGGGGCACTCACCCCTCCACTTT; CDR3aa: CASSPRGGHSPLHF
j_gene: TRBJ1-2; abundance: .; len: 15; d_gene: .; v_gene: TRBV19; CDR3nt: TGTGCCAGTAGTACCTCCTCTACAGGGAACTATGGCTACACCTTC; CDR3aa: CASSTSSTGNYGYTF
j_gene: TRBJ2-3; abundance: .; len: 16; d_gene: .; v_gene: TRBV3-1/TRBV3-2; CDR3nt: TGTGCCAGCAGCCAACGCGGCGGGACGGGCACAGATACGCAGTATTTT; CDR3aa: CASSQRGGTGTDTQYF
j_gene: TRBJ1-4; abundance: .; len: 18; d_gene: .; v_gene: TRBV21-1; CDR3nt: TGTGCCAGCACCTACCGTGGGCAGGGGGTATCTACTAATGAAAAACTGTTTTTT; CDR3aa: CASTYRGQGVSTNEKLFF
j_gene: TRBJ1-4; abundance: .; len: 15; d_gene: TRBD1; v_gene: TRBV18; CDR3nt: TGTGCCAGCTCACCTGGACAGGGATTCAAAGAAAAACTGTTTTTT; CDR3aa: CASSPGQGFKEKLFF
j_gene: TRBJ2-3; abundance: .; len: 17; d_gene: .; v_gene: TRBV19; CDR3nt: TGTGCCAGCTCCCTTAACTCACCCCCGCCATTCACAGATACGCAGTATTTT; CDR3aa: CASSLNSPPPFTDTQYF
j_gene: TRBJ2-7; abundance: .; len: 14; d_gene: TRBD2; v_gene: TRBV5-1; CDR3nt: TGCGCCAGCAGCTCAACTAGCGCGGCCTACGAGCAGTACTTC; CDR3aa: CASSSTSAAYEQYF
j_gene: TRBJ1-2; abundance: .; len: 17; d_gene: .; v_gene: TRBV28; CDR3nt: TGTGCCAGCAGTCTCCTCCTTGGGAGCAAAGGAGACTATGGCTACACCTTC; CDR3aa: CASSLLLGSKGDYGYTF
j_gene: TRBJ2-7; abundance: once; len: 15; d_gene: .; v_gene: TRBV9; CDR3nt: TGTGCCAGCAGCCTAAGCGGCAGGGGAGCCTACGAGCAGTACTTC; CDR3aa: CASSLSGRGAYEQYF
j_gene: TRBJ2-2; abundance: few; len: 14; d_gene: .; v_gene: TRBV11-2; CDR3nt: TGTGCCAGCAGCTTAGATCAGTACACCGGGGAGCTGTTTTTT; CDR3aa: CASSLDQYTGELFF
j_gene: TRBJ1-1; abundance: .; len: 13; d_gene: TRBD1; v_gene: TRBV2; CDR3nt: TGTGCCAGCAGGGACAGGGGATACACTGAAGCTTTCTTT; CDR3aa: CASRDRGYTEAFF
j_gene: TRBJ1-4; abundance: .; len: 17; d_gene: TRBD1; v_gene: TRBV4-2; CDR3nt: TGTGCCAGCAGCCAAGATGGCAGGGGGCGAACTAATGAAAAACTGTTTTTT; CDR3aa: CASSQDGRGRTNEKLFF
j_gene: TRBJ1-5; abundance: .; len: 16; d_gene: TRBD1; v_gene: TRBV24-1; CDR3nt: TGTGCCACCAGTGATCCGGGACAGGGTGGCAATCAGCCCCAGCATTTT; CDR3aa: CATSDPGQGGNQPQHF
j_gene: TRBJ2-6; abundance: .; len: 15; d_gene: .; v_gene: TRBV5-5; CDR3nt: TGTGCCAGCAGCCTAGACTTTCCTGGGGCCAACGTCCTGACTTTC; CDR3aa: CASSLDFPGANVLTF
j_gene: TRBJ2-7; abundance: once; len: 13; d_gene: TRBD2; v_gene: TRBV27; CDR3nt: TGTGCCAGCAGGTGGGGGGGGACCTACGAGCAGTACTTC; CDR3aa: CASRWGGTYEQYF
j_gene: TRBJ2-1; abundance: .; len: 16; d_gene: TRBD2; v_gene: TRBV20-1; CDR3nt: TGCAGTGCTAGTCCCAGACTAGCGGGAGGCTACAATGAGCAGTTCTTC; CDR3aa: CSASPRLAGGYNEQFF
j_gene: TRBJ2-2; abundance: .; len: 14; d_gene: TRBD2; v_gene: TRBV5-1; CDR3nt: TGCGCCAGCAGCCCGGACGGGAGGACCGGGGAGCTGTTTTTT; CDR3aa: CASSPDGRTGELFF
j_gene: TRBJ1-1; abundance: .; len: 13; d_gene: .; v_gene: TRBV4-1; CDR3nt: TGCGCCAGCAGCCAAGAGGAGGGGGGGGTTGCTTTCTTT; CDR3aa: CASSQEEGGVAFF
j_gene: TRBJ2-7; abundance: .; len: 18; d_gene: TRBD2; v_gene: TRBV4-1; CDR3nt: TGCGCCAGCAGCCAAGGGATTTTACTAGCGGGAGGTCGCTACGAGCAGTACTTC; CDR3aa: CASSQGILLAGGRYEQYF
j_gene: TRBJ2-3; abundance: .; len: 16; d_gene: .; v_gene: TRBV28; CDR3nt: TGTGCCAGCAGTTCCCCCGTAGCACCTAGCACAGATACGCAGTATTTT; CDR3aa: CASSSPVAPSTDTQYF